This T cell receptor beta chain was recorded in a study of cytomegalovirus exposure and HLA in healthy donors (dated by TCRdb to the late 2010s). In the study overall: In an earlier analysis of some 550 of the donors, less than 350 Gb of sequence data and 90 million to 130 million unique TCR beta sequences from 150 million to 200 million T cells were reported. Roughly 300 gigabases of sequencing data and roughly 81 million unique TCR sequences made up an early release that covered around 640 HLA-typed donors. Of the 350 to 400 genotyped donors, about 84% fell in the genetic ancestry cluster associated with self-reported Caucasian donors. The study was designed to test whether signatures of past pathogen exposure could be identified by cataloging public T cell receptors. The study profiled the T cell repertoires of hundreds of subjects by immunosequencing and related them to cytomegalovirus serostatus. In addition to the first cohort of roughly 670 subjects, a separate validation cohort of 120 different subjects was used. To predict cytomegalovirus infection status, the study brought together high-throughput TCR immunosequencing, statistical association of individual TCRs with disease status, and machine learning. A later analysis re-examined previously published TCR beta repertoires from about 670 donors and added high-resolution HLA genotyping to investigate patterns of TCR occurrence. In the later analysis, no new phenotypic data were used to find candidate immune exposures; instead, reliance was placed on TCR beta sequences and their occurrence across donors. In an earlier analysis of several hundred of the donors, high-throughput TCR beta sequencing was used to judge whether each TCR beta V gene segment behaved as functional or pseudogenic. Alongside the repertoire data, information on donor age, sex, ethnicity and CMV serostatus was compiled. In a later genetic analysis, genome-wide SNP genotypes for about 55% of the roughly 700 donors were used, and that subset was treated as a discovery cohort. Every discovery cohort repertoire had been produced on one sequencing platform. HLA typing covered class I and class II loci at four-digit resolution. Typing coverage varied by locus: about 620-630 donors for A, B, C, DRB1 and DQB1; approximately 520 for DQA1; over 600 for DPA1; under 490 for DPB1. About five DR-DQ haplotypes were handled as single units for association and clustering, since linkage in the cohort was strong. Among some 400 genotyped donors of the cohort, an average of approximately 220,000 unique TCR beta nucleotide sequences was sequenced per donor, of which about 18% were non-productive. Results and caveats for the whole study, not just this receptor: In a later analysis, several top co-occurrence clusters were reported to appear linked to parvovirus B19, influenza, CMV and Epstein-Barr virus. When HLA alleles, especially DR and DQ, strongly co-occurred, TCR associations were difficult to assign to individual alleles. In a later analysis, the rate of TCR association differed among HLA loci, with DRB1 alleles having the most associated TCRs and HLA-C alleles having the fewest. Broadly in line with IMGT annotations, most TCR beta V segments showed up in productive rearrangements about 87% or about 30% of the time in an earlier analysis of approximately 600 of the donors. The authors suggested that the approach could potentially be extended to other disease states and immunological phenotypes. Specific HLA alleles were associated with 16,951 TCR beta sequences at a false discovery rate of 0.05 in a later analysis. A cluster of highly shared sequence variants was judged likely to be a technical artifact of the sequencing pipeline. The cohort was sequenced for TCR beta chains only, and without alpha or paired-chain data the features that could be detected were limited. Seventeen rarely observed V segments, including chromosome 9 orphons, were excluded from the earlier analysis of about 500 of the donors because counts were too low. V-gene and J-gene trimming of TCR beta chains was associated with a missense DCLRE1C variant in a later genetic analysis, and the association was replicated in an independent cohort. In both the original and validation cohorts, the classifier was reported to diagnose cytomegalovirus status with high specificity and sensitivity. According to a later analysis, most CMV-associated TCR beta chains appeared to be HLA-restricted, and the HLA associations seemed to be driven largely by CMV exposure. In a later analysis, HLA-associated TCR beta chains showed more clonal expansion and lower generation probabilities than non-associated chains that were equally common. In the study, about 150 TCR beta chains were listed as associated with cytomegalovirus. HLA typing was unavailable for some donors at each locus, so association tests used only the typed subset. While some public TCRs were present in many individuals, most TCR sequences turned up only very rarely across donors. In vitro tests confirmed that a few of the cytomegalovirus-associated TCR beta chains recognize cytomegalovirus antigens. Presence/absence analyses assumed roughly uniform sequencing depth across donors, an assumption that may not hold. Linkage disequilibrium might explain the correlated functional status among segregating V segments, but an unknown experimental factor could not be excluded. The only immune exposure information available for the cohort was CMV serostatus. In a later genetic analysis, fewer N-insertions in productive TCRs were reported among donors in an Asian-associated ancestry cluster than the roughly 670-donor mean. A further reported finding was that TCR beta sequences accurately predicted the HLA-A and HLA-B alleles for most subjects in the first cohort.

The cohort comprised approximately 700 healthy bone marrow donors. At the time of sampling, every cohort member was nominally healthy, though immune exposures that went unrecorded were likely present. The donor tested CMV seropositive, placing the donor among the 289 seropositive members of the cohort. A peripheral blood sample was provided by each donor, and peripheral blood mononuclear cells were used for TCR beta sequencing. The Qiagen DNeasy Blood Extraction Kit was used to extract genomic DNA from the blood cell samples. A remark on this clone: Its antigen is still unknown. No much larger clone is present one base from it, and per-base qualities are unavailable.

Preparation of the library involved the immunoSEQ multiplex PCR assay. The multiplex PCR relied on a mix of 60 forward primers for TCR Vbeta segments and 13 reverse primers for TCR Jbeta segments. The CDR3 region of rearranged TCR beta genes was amplified from genomic DNA by a multiplex PCR assay. Amplified TCR beta libraries were sequenced as 87-base-pair reads on the Illumina HiSeq System. The authors' pipeline ran thus. Across the 670 or so repertoires, a later analysis counted 80 million or so unique TCR beta chains, roughly 11 million of which were shared by at least two donors. A nearest-neighbor algorithm error-corrected the raw reads and collapsed the reads into unique sequences, merging closely related sequences to remove PCR and sequencing errors. Alignment of CDR3 sequences to IMGT reference sequences was used to assign V, D and J gene segments. For a sequence to be retained, a match of at least six nucleotides was required to both a V gene segment and a J gene segment. A rearrangement counted as productive if the CDR3 had no stop codons and remained in frame with V and J, and every other rearrangement counted as non-productive. CDR3 was defined according to IMGT convention as the region running from the second conserved V-encoded cysteine to the conserved J-encoded phenylalanine. In an earlier analysis of just under 600 of the donors, sequences lacking an unambiguous match to a single V gene segment were excluded. In an earlier analysis of 450 to 750 of the donors, a V segment was called functional when productive rearrangements were above 56.7%, and segregating when the standard deviation between donors exceeded 5%. A statistical classification framework was built for diagnosing cytomegalovirus status from the catalog of TCR beta chain sequences. A later analysis assigned V and J genes by comparing TCR nucleotide sequences with IMGT/GENE-DB human TR gene sequences. In a later analysis, CDR3 sequences and most-parsimonious VDJ recombination scenarios were assigned using the TCRdist pipeline. A later analysis defined each TCR beta chain by its CDR3 amino acid sequence plus V-gene family, and excluded reads lacking a unique V-gene family. A later analysis removed several hundred highly shared, low-generation-probability nucleotide sequences to deal with suspected cross-contamination and a sequencing artifact. In a later analysis, a clonal expansion index was calculated for each public chain from normalized within-repertoire ranks of inferred template counts. Generation probabilities in a later analysis came from a VDJ recombination model fitted to out-of-frame rearrangements, and those results were checked against IGoR. Hypergeometric tests were used in a later analysis to score TCR-TCR, TCR-HLA and TCR-CMV co-occurrence, with a repertoire-size bias correction applied to the TCR pairs. To estimate false discovery rates, a later analysis permuted the HLA or CMV assignments 20 times. A later analysis grouped co-occurring TCRs with DBSCAN, adding TCRdist sequence similarity when clustering within HLA-allele-positive subsets. For co-occurrence clustering, repertoires with fewer than 30,000 or more than 120,000 public chains were excluded, along with five repertoires with anomalous nucleotide sharing. TCRdb stores this immuneACCESS table with in-frame sequences only. Part of the clones is absent; in the studies checked, under half of the shortfall reflects unresolved V genes, and no reason is known for the rest. V, J and clone size are taken as reported in that table, and D and trimming were inferred from the DNA itself. This sample has around 140,000 clones in its table, and approximately 70% of those were observed once. The biggest ten clones account for 2.1% of the sample.

This TCR derives from a woman aged 60 to 75 in good health and CMV-seropositive. Sequenced input: PBMCs.

The CDR3 region: CASSQDLAGTQYF. The DNA is TGTGCCAGCAGCCAAGACCTTGCCGGGACCCAGTACTTC. The V gene is TRBV14 and the J gene is TRBJ2-5; no D gene is confidently identified. CDR1 is given as SGHDN and CDR2 as FVKESK, both from the germline V gene. Measured from the cysteine to the phenylalanine, the CDR3 is 13 residues long. Only the CDR3 DNA is retained, 39 bases long and in frame from the first base. The germline ends are 9 bases apart after V is trimmed by 0 bases and J by 7 bases.